Described below is a single T cell receptor beta chain sequence and its context. Participant ages covered roughly 18 to 89 years across 20 to 30 US areas. Donors were grouped by their self-reported clinical history. The data were obtained in a study of blood T cell repertoires in COVID-19. Original processing methods: Reference gene primer amplification gave nucleated cell count estimates. Using immunoSEQ multiplex PCR, the repertoire was profiled, and TCRdb retains in-frame clones only, with some absent. V and J calls and clone size are given by that table; D and trimming were obtained from the DNA. The sample carries 190,000 or so clones, about 82% recorded once. From germline, CDR1 is MNHEY and CDR2 SMNVEV (reference sequence). CDR3 length: 16 amino acids. Deletions cut 3 bases from V and 0 bases from J, with 13 bases between.

The sequencing input was PBMCs or T cells enriched from blood (not recorded which). The sequence was obtained from a woman in her thirties who had recovered from COVID-19. The chain combines TRBV27 with TRBJ2-3, with D maybe TRBD1 (6 bases). CDR3 loop: CASSLTGTTSTDTQYF. The CDR3 DNA is TGTGCCAGCAGTTTGACCGGGACAACTAGCACAGATACGCAGTATTTT.